This T cell receptor (beta chain) derives from a study of T cells in Graves' hyperthyroidism and ophthalmopathy. Study-wide findings and caveats: Most thyroid clonotypes that were expanded above 0.001 also turned up in blood.

Amplification of TCR beta CDR3 regions was performed using RNA transcripts as template. Researchers ran a first-round RT-PCR on the TCR CDR3 using the HTBI primer set. TCRdb redid the calling of the multiplex PCR reads with MiXCR, one entry per CDR3 protein. The sample includes 550,000 to 800,000 distinct CDR3 sequences, 15% to 20% of them seen just once. Hyperthyroidism, newly diagnosed and lasting under 2 months, affected patients aged 18 to 65. Thyroid ultrasound, orbital computed tomography, clinical symptoms, and serum thyroxine and TRAb underpinned diagnoses. On this clonotype itself: Its antigen is not identified.

The source material was blood. The receptor was derived from a man aged 45 to 65 with Graves' hyperthyroidism.

The chain's CDR3 is CASSLEVGGPETQYF. CDR3 DNA sequence: TGTGCCAGCAGCTTAGAGGTGGGAGGCCCCGAGACCCAGTACTTC. The chain joins TRBV7-8 to TRBJ2-5; a weak D match, TRBD2 (6 bases). The CDR3 covers 15 residues. Germline loops: CDR1 SGHVS, CDR2 FQNEAQ. Trimming stripped 1 base from V and 5 bases from J, with 14 bases between.